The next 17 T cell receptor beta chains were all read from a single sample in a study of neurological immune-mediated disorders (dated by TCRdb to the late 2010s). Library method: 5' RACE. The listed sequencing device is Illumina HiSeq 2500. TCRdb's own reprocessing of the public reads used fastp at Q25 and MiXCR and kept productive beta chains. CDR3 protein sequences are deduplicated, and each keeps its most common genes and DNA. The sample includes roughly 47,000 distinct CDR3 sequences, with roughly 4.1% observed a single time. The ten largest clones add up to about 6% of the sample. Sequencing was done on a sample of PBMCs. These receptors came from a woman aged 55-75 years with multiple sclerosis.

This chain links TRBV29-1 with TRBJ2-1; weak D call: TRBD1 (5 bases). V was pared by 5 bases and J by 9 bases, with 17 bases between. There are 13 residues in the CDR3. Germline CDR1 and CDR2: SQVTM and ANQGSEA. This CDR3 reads CSVPPGEGVEQFF. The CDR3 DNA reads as TGCAGCGTTCCACCTGGAGAAGGGGTTGAGCAGTTCTTC.

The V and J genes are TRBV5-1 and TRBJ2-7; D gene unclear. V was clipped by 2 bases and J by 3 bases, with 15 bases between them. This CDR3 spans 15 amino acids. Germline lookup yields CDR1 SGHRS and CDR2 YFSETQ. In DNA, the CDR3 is TGCGCCAGCAGCTTTGACCTGGGATCCTACTACGAGCAGTACTTC. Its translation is CASSFDLGSYYEQYF.

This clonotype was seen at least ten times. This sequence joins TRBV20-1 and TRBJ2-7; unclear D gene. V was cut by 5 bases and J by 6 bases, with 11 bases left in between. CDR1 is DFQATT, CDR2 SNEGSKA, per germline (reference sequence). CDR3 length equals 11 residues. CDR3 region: CSAAGSVEQYV. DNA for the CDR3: TGCAGTGCTGCCGGTTCGGTCGAGCAGTACGTC.

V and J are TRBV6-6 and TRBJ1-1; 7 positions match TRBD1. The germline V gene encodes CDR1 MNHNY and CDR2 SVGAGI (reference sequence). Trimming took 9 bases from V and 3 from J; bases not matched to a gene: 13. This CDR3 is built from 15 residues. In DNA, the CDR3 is TGTGCCAGAAGGGTACAGGGGATATCGGACACTGAAGCTTTCTTT. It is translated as CARRVQGISDTEAFF.

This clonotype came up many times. CDR3 sequence (DNA): TGTGCCAGCAGCCTGACAGGGGCTGGAAACACCATATATTTT. Its translation is CASSLTGAGNTIYF. J is TRBJ1-3 and V is TRBV9; 8 nucleotides match TRBD1. In germline, CDR1 is SGDLS, CDR2 YYNGEE. V shed 4 bases and J 2 bases; nucleotides not matched to a gene: 2. The CDR3 covers 14 residues. Combining the CDR3 with reference TRBV9 and TRBJ1-3 gives the whole variable domain DSGVTQTPKHLITATGQRVTLRCSPRSGDLSVYWYQQSLDQGLQFLIQYYNGEERAKGNILERFSAQQFPDLHSELNLSSLELGDSALYFCASSLTGAGNTIYFGEGSWLTVV.

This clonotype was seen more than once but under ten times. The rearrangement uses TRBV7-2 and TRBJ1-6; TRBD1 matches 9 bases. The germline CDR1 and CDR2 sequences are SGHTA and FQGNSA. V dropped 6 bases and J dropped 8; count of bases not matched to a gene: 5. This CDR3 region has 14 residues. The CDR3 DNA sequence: TGTGCCAGCAGTAAAACAGGGGGCGATTCACCCCTCCACTTT. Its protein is CASSKTGGDSPLHF.

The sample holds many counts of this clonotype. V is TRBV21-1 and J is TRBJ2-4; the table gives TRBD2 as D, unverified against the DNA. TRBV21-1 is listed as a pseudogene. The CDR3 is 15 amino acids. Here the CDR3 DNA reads TGTGCCAGCAGCAAAGCTGGCCCGGCCAAAAACATTCAGTACTTC. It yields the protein CASSKAGPAKNIQYF.

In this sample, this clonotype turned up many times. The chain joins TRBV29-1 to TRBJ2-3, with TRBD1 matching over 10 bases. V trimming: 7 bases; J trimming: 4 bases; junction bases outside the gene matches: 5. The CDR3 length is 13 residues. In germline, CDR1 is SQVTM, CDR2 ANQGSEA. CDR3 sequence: CSAGQGSSDTQYF. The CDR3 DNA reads TGCAGCGCGGGACAGGGGAGTTCAGATACGCAGTATTTT.

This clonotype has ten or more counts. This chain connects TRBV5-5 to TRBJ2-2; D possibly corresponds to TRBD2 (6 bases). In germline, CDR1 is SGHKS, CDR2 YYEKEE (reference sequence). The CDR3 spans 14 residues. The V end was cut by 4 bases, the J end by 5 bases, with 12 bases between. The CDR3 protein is CASSGGVGTGELFF. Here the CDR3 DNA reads TGTGCCAGCAGCGGAGGGGTTGGTACCGGGGAGCTGTTTTTT.

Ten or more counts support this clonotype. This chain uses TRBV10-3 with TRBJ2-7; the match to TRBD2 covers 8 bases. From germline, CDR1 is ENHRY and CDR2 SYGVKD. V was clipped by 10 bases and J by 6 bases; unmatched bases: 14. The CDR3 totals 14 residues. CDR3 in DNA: TGTGCCACCAAACTCACCGGGACTAGTTTCGAGCAGTACGTC. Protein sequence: CATKLTGTSFEQYV.

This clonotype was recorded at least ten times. In nucleotides, the CDR3 is TGTGCTAGTGGTTTGGCGATGAACACTGAAGCTTTCTTT. This gives the protein CASGLAMNTEAFF. The rearrangement uses TRBV12-5 and TRBJ1-1; the D is unclear. The germline gives CDR1 LGHNT, CDR2 FRNRAP. The CDR3 contains 13 residues. V lost 1 base to trimming and J lost 0 bases, with 3 bases between them.

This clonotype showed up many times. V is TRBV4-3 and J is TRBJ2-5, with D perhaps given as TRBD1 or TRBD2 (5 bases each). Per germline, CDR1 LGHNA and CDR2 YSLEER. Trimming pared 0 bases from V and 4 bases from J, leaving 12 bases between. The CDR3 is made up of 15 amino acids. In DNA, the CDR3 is TGCGCCAGCAGCCAAGACAGGACTGGGGGAGAGACCCAGTACTTC. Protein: CASSQDRTGGETQYF.

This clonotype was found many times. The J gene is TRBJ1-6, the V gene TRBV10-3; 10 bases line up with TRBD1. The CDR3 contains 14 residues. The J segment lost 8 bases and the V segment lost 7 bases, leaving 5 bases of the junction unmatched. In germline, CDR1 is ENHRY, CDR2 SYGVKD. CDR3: CAITKDRGDSPLHF. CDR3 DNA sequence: TGTGCCATCACCAAGGACAGGGGGGATTCACCCCTCCACTTT.

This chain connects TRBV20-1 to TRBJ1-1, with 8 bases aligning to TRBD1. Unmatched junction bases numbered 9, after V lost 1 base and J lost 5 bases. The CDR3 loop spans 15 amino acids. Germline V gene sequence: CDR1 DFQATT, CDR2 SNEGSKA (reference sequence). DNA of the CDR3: TGCAGTGCTAGAGGCCAGACAGGGGATAAGACTGAAGCTTTCTTT. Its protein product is CSARGQTGDKTEAFF.

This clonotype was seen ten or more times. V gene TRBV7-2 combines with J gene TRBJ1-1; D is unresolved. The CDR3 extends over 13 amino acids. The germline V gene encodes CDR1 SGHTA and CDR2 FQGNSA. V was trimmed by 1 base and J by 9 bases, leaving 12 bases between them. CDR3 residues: CASSLDKRSKAFF. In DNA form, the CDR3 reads TGTGCCAGCAGCTTAGATAAGAGGTCAAAAGCTTTCTTT.

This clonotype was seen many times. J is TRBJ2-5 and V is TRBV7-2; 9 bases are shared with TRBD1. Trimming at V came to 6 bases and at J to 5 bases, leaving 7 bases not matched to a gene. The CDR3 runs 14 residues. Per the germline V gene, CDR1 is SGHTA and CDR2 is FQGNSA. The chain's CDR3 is CASREQGAAETQYF. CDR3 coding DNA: TGTGCCAGCAGAGAACAGGGGGCTGCGGAGACCCAGTACTTC.

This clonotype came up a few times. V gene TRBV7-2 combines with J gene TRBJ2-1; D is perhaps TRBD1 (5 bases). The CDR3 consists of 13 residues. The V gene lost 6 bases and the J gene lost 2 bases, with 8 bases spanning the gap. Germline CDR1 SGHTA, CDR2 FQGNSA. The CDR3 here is CASSRQTYNEQFF. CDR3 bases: TGTGCCAGCAGTCGACAGACCTACAATGAGCAGTTCTTC.